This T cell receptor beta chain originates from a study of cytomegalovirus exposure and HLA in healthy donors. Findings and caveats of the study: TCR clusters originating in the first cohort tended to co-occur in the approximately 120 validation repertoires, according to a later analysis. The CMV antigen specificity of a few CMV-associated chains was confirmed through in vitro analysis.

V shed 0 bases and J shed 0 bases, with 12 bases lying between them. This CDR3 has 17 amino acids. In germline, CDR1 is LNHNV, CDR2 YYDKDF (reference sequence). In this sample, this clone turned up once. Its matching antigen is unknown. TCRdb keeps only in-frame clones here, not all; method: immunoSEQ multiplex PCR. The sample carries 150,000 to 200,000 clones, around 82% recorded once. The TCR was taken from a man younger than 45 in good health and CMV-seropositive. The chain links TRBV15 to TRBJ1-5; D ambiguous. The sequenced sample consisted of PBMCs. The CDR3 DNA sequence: TGTGCCACCAGCAGAGATCGCGACATATATAGCAATCAGCCCCAGCATTTT. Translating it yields CATSRDRDIYSNQPQHF.